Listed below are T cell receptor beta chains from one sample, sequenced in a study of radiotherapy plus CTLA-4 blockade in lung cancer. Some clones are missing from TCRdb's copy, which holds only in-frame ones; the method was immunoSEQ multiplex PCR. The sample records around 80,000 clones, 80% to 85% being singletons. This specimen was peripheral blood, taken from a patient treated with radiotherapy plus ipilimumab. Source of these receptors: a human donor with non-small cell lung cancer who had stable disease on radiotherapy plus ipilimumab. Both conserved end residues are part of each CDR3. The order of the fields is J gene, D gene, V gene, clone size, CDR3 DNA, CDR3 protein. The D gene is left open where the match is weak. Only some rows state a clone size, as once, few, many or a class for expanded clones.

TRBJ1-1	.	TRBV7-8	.	TGTGCCAGCAGCTTAGCTACAGTGAACACTGAAGCTTTCTTT	CASSLATVNTEAFF
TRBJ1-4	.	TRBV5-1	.	TGCGCCAGCAGCTTGGGCACAGGGGAAAAACTGTTTTTT	CASSLGTGEKLFF
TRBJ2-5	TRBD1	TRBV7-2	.	TGTGCCAGCAGCCCCCGGGACAGACAACAAGAGACCCAGTACTTC	CASSPRDRQQETQYF
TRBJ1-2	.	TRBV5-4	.	TGTGCCAGCAGCTTGGGGGCGTCCTATGGCTACACCTTC	CASSLGASYGYTF
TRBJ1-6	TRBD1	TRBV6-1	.	TGTGCCAGCAGTGAAGCGGACAGGGGTTCTTCACCCCTCCACTTT	CASSEADRGSSPLHF
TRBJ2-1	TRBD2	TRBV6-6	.	TGTGCCAGCAGGGCGGGAGGGGGTAACAATGAGCAGTTCTTC	CASRAGGGNNEQFF
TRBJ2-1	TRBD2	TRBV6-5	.	TGTGCCAGCAAAAGCGGGAATGGAAATGAGCAGTTCTTC	CASKSGNGNEQFF
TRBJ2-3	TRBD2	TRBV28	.	TGTGCCATAAGGCCGGGGGGGGCCGGAGGGGACACAGATACGCAGTATTTT	CAIRPGGAGGDTDTQYF
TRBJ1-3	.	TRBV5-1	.	TGCGCCAGCAGCCTGGACGGAAGCTCTGGAAACACCATATATTTT	CASSLDGSSGNTIYF
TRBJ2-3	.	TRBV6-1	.	TGTGCCAGCAGTGACCCTACGCTTGTAGGGGTGGATACGCAGTATTTT	CASSDPTLVGVDTQYF
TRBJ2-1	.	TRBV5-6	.	TGTGCCAGCAGCTTGGTGGCCAGAAACAATGAGCAGTTCTTC	CASSLVARNNEQFF
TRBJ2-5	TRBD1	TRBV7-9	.	TGTGCCAGCAGCCGGGGACAGGGTGGCGAGACCCAGTACTTC	CASSRGQGGETQYF
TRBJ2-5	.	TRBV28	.	TGTGCCAGCAGCCATGACTGGGAGACCCAGTACTTC	CASSHDWETQYF
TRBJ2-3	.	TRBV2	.	TGTGCCAGCAGTGACCGGGACGTCACAGATACGCAGTATTTT	CASSDRDVTDTQYF
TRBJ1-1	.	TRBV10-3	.	TGTGCCATCAGTGATGCCATGAACACTGAAGCTTTCTTT	CAISDAMNTEAFF
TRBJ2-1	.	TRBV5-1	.	TGCGCCAGCAGCTTGGAGGGGCTCTACAATGAGCAGTTCTTC	CASSLEGLYNEQFF
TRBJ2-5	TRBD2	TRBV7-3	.	TGTGCCAGCAGCGCCGGGACTAGGGTCCTTCAAGAGACCCAGTACTTC	CASSAGTRVLQETQYF
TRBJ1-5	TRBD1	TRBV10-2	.	TGCGCCAGCCAAGACAGGGCCAATCAGCCCCAGCATTTT	CASQDRANQPQHF
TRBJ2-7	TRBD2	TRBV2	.	TGTGCCAGCTATAGCGGGGGGGCCCCCTACGAGCAGTACTTC	CASYSGGAPYEQYF
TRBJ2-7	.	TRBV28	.	TGTGCCAGCAGTTTTTGGCGGGTTGCCTACGAGCAGTACTTC	CASSFWRVAYEQYF
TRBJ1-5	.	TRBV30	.	TGTGCCTGGAGTGTACGGGGGGGAAGACAGCCCCAGCATTTT	CAWSVRGGRQPQHF
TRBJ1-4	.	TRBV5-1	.	TGCGCCAGCAGCTTGGGAGGGGCAACTAATGAAAAACTGTTTTTT	CASSLGGATNEKLFF
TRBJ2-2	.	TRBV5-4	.	TGTGCCAGCAGCTTGGATGGCAGACCTAACACCGGGGAGCTGTTTTTT	CASSLDGRPNTGELFF
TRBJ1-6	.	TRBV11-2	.	TGTGCCAGCAGCCAACAGCGTCAGACAAATTCACCCCTCCACTTT	CASSQQRQTNSPLHF
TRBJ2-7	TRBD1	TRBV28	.	TGTGCCAGCAGACTACAGACAGGGACCTCCTACGAGCAGTACTTC	CASRLQTGTSYEQYF
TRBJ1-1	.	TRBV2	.	TGTGCCAGCAGTGGACTACGGGCGAACACTGAAGCTTTCTTT	CASSGLRANTEAFF
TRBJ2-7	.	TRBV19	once	TGTGCCAGTAGTTTTACAGGGTACGAGCAGTACTTC	CASSFTGYEQYF
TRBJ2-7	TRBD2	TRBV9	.	TGTGCCAGCAGCGTAGGGGCTAGCGGGACCTACGAGCAGTACTTC	CASSVGASGTYEQYF
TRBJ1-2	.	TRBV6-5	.	TGTGCCAGCAGTCCCGGACCTGCTGGCTACACCTTC	CASSPGPAGYTF
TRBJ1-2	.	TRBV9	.	TGTGCCAGCAGCCCCCGTTTCAGAGGTGGCTACACCTTC	CASSPRFRGGYTF
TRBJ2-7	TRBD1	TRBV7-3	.	TGTGCCAGCAGCTTAATGACAGGGACCCACTACGAGCAGTACTTC	CASSLMTGTHYEQYF
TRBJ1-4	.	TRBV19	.	TGTGCCAGTACCAACCCGGGACGGTATAATGAAAAACTGTTTTTT	CASTNPGRYNEKLFF
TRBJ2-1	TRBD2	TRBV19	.	TGTGCCAGTAGTATATGGCGGGAGGGCTACAATGAGCAGTTCTTC	CASSIWREGYNEQFF
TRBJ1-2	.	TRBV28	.	TGTGCCAGCAGTTTACCGGCTACTAACTATGGCTACACCTTC	CASSLPATNYGYTF
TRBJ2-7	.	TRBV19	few	TGTGCCAGTAGTATTACCGGCAGCTCCTACGAGCAGTACTTC	CASSITGSSYEQYF
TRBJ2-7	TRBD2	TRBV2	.	TGTGCCAGCACTGCGGGGGGGATCTCCTACGAGCAGTACTTC	CASTAGGISYEQYF
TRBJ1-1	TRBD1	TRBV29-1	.	TGCAGCACCTCGGACAGGACCAGTGAAGCTTTCTTT	CSTSDRTSEAFF
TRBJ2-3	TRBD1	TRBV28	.	TGTGCCAGCAGTCCTGGACAGGGGGTAAAGAATACGCAGTATTTT	CASSPGQGVKNTQYF
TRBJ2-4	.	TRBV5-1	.	TGCGCCAGCAGCTTAACTGGGACTTCCGAAAACATTCAGTACTTC	CASSLTGTSENIQYF
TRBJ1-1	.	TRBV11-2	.	TGTGCCAGCAGTGTTGCGGGGGTTGGGGGAGCTTTCTTT	CASSVAGVGGAFF
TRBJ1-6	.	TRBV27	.	TGTGCCAGCAGTCCCGACAGGTTGTATAATTCACCCCTCCACTTT	CASSPDRLYNSPLHF